This T cell receptor (beta chain) was sequenced in a study of T cells in Graves' hyperthyroidism and ophthalmopathy. Study in general: Peripheral blood sampling occurred at initial diagnosis, before any treatment.

There were TCR beta CDR3 regions amplified from RNA transcripts. HTBI primers were employed in a first-round RT-PCR of the TCR CDR3. TCRdb processed the multiplex PCR reads anew with MiXCR; each CDR3 protein has one entry. The sample records approximately 690,000 distinct CDR3 sequences, less than 25% being singletons. The CDR3 has 12 amino acids. Germline V CDR1 and CDR2: SGHNT, YYREEE (reference sequence). Trimming left V 0 bases short and J 9 bases short, with 10 bases between. Clinical symptoms, serum thyroxine and TRAb, thyroid ultrasound and orbital computed tomography were used for the diagnoses.

The V and J genes are TRBV5-4 and TRBJ2-7; D unclear. Sequenced input: blood. The sequence was obtained from a man aged 25-40 years with Graves' ophthalmopathy. This CDR3 is CASSLELAAQYF. CDR3 bases: TGTGCCAGCAGCTTGGAGCTTGCTGCGCAGTACTTC.